The source of this TCR beta chain is a study of long-term antiretroviral therapy in people with HIV. Study-level results: Repertoires looked antigen-experienced, with only a slight naive shift after ART. Diversity measured after ART increased yet remained under transplant donor controls.

Run at survey level, the immunoSEQ assay was version v3.0. Sequencing aimed at roughly 40,000-55,000 T-cell genomes per sample. Measured with immunoSEQ multiplex PCR; TCRdb has only the in-frame clones, and not every one. The profile shows about 18,000 clones, just under 80% of them singletons. This clone was seen a few times. Antigen: not known. Treatment for every participant with HIV took place in the United States. The CDR3 loop spans 14 amino acids. CDR1 is KGHSH, CDR2 LQKENI, per germline. Trimming left V 4 bases short and J 5 bases short, with 9 bases between. The TCR originated in a woman aged 35 to 49 with HIV. Sequenced here: unsorted PBMCs, sampled at the start of antiretroviral therapy, before treatment. The V gene is TRBV18, the J gene TRBJ1-6, with D possibly matching TRBD1 (5 bases). The chain's CDR3 is CASSLSQDNSPLHF. In DNA form, the CDR3 reads TGTGCCAGCTCACTCTCACAGGATAATTCACCCCTCCACTTT.